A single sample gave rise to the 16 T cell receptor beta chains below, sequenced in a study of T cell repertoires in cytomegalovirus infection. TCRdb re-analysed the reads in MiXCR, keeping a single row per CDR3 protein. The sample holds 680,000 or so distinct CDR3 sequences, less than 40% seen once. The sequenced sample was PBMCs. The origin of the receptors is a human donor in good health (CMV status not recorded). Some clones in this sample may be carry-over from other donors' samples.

The CDR3 loop reads CSVLPVLGGGEQYF. The CDR3 DNA sequence: TGCAGCGTTCTCCCCGTCCTCGGGGGTGGAGAGCAGTACTTC. The chain uses TRBV29-1 and TRBJ2-7, with a tentative D call TRBD2 (6 bases). The CDR3 sequence is 14 residues long. V lost 5 bases to trimming and J lost 7 bases, with 21 bases between them. CDR1 SQVTM and CDR2 ANQGSEA come from the germline V gene.

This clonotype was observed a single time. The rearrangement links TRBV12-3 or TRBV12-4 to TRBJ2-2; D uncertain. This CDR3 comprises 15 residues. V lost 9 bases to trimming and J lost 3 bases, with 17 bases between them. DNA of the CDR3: TGTGCCAGTAAAGGACGGACGTCTTACACCGGGGAGCTGTTTTTT. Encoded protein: CASKGRTSYTGELFF.

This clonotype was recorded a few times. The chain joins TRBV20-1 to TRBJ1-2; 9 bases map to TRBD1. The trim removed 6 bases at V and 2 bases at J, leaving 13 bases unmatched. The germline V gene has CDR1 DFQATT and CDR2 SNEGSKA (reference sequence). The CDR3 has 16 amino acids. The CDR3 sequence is CSAPPEVGQGNYGYTF. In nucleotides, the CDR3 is TGCAGTGCCCCCCCGGAAGTGGGACAGGGAAACTATGGCTACACCTTC.

The CDR3 bases are TGTGCCAGCAGCCCTCTGGACGGAAAAACCTACGAGCAGTACTTC. Its protein product is CASSPLDGKTYEQYF. The genes are TRBV11-1 and TRBJ2-7; D not certain. CDR3 length: 15 residues. The V gene's germline CDR1 is SGHAT and CDR2 FQDESV (reference sequence). Trimming took 5 bases from V and 2 from J, leaving 16 bases between them.

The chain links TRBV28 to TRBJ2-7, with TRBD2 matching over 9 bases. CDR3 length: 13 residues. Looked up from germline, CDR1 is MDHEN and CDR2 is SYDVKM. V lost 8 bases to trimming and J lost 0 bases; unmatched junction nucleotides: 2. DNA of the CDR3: TGTGCCAGCCTTAGCGGGGGCTCCTACGAGCAGTACTTC. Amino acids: CASLSGGSYEQYF.

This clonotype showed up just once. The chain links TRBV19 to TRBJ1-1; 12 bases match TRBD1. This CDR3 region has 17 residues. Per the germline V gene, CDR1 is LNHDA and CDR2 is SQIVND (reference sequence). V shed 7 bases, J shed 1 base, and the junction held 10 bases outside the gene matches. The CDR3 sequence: CASNRDRGRPGNTEAFF. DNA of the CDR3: TGTGCCAGTAATCGGGACAGGGGGCGGCCTGGGAACACTGAAGCTTTCTTT.

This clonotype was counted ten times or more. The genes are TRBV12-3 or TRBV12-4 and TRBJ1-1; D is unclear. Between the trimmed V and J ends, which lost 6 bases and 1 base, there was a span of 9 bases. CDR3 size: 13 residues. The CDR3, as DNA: TGTGCCAGCAGACCCGACGGGAACACTGAAGCTTTCTTT. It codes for CASRPDGNTEAFF.

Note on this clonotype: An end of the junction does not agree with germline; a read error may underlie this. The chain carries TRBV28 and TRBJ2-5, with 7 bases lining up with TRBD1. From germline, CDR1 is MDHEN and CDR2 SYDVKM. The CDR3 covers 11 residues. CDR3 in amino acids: CDSHRGETQYF. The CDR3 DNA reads TGTGACAGCCACAGGGGTGAGACCCAGTACTTC.

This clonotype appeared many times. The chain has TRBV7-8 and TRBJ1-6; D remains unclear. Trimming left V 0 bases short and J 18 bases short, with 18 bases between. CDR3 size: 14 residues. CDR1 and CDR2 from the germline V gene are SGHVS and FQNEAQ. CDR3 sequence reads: CASSLAVEGPPRHF. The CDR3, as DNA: TGTGCCAGCAGCTTAGCAGTAGAAGGCCCGCCGCGCCACTTT.

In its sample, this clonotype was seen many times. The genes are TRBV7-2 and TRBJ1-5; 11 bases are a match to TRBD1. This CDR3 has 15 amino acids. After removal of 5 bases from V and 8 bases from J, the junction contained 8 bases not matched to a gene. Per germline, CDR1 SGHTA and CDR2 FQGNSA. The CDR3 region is CASSGGTGGMEPQHF. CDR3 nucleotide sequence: TGTGCCAGCAGCGGAGGGACAGGGGGAATGGAGCCCCAGCATTTT.

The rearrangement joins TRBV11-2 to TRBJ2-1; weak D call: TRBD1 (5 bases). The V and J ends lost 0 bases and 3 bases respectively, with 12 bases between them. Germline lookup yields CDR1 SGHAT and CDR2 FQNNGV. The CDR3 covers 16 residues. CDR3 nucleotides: TGTGCCAGCAGCTTAGATTCAGGGCCCCTCTACAATGAGCAGTTCTTC. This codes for CASSLDSGPLYNEQFF. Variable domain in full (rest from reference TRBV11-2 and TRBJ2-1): EAGVAQSPRYKIIEKRQSVAFWCNPISGHATLYWYQQILGQGPKLLIQFQNNGVVDDSQLPKDRFSAERLKGVDSTLKIQPAKLEDSAVYLCASSLDSGPLYNEQFFGPGTRLTVL.

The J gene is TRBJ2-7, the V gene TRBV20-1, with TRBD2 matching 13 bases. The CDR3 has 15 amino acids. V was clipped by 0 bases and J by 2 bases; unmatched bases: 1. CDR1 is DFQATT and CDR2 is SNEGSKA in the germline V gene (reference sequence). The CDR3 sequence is CSAREGTSGAYEQYF. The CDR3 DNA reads TGCAGTGCTAGAGAGGGGACTAGCGGGGCCTACGAGCAGTACTTC.

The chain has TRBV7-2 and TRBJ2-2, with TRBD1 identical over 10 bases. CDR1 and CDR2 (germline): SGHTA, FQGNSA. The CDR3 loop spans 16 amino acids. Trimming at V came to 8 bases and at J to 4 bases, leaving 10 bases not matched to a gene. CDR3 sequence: CASRPRTGGLTGELFF. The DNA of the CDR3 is TGTGCCAGCCGCCCGCGGACAGGGGGGCTCACCGGGGAGCTGTTTTTT.

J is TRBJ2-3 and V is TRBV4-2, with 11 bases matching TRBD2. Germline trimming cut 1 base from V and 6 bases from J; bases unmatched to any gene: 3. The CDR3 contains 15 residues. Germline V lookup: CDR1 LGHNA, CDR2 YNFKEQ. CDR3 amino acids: CASSQVAGGPDTQYF. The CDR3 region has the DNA TGTGCCAGCAGCCAAGTAGCGGGAGGGCCGGATACGCAGTATTTT.

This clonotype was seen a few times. CDR3 sequence reads: CASSDQGTEAFF. The CDR3 DNA reads TGTGCCAGCAGTGACCAGGGAACTGAAGCTTTCTTT. V gene TRBV6-6 combines with J gene TRBJ1-1; perhaps TRBD1 as D (5 bases). The CDR3 has 12 amino acids. V shed 5 bases and J shed 5 bases, with 9 bases lying between them. Per germline, CDR1 MNHNY and CDR2 SVGAGI (reference sequence).

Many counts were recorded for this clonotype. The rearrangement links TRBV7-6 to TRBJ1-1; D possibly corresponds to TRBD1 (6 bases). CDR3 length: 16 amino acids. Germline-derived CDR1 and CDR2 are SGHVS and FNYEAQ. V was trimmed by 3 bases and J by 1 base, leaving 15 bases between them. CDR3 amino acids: CASSFPSGVGNTEAFF. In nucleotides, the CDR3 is TGTGCCAGCAGCTTTCCCTCAGGGGTTGGGAACACTGAAGCTTTCTTT.